One sample yielded the 17 T cell receptor beta chains listed below, sequenced in a study of brain T cells in children with intractable seizures. TCRdb keeps only in-frame clones here, not all; method: immunoSEQ multiplex PCR. The sample records roughly 69,000 clones, about 96% being singletons. Here the sequenced sample was peripheral blood, taken at surgery. The source of these receptors is a boy under three years old with focal cortical dysplasia and intractable seizures.

The chain carries TRBV4-2 and TRBJ2-2; D call uncertain. Per germline, CDR1 LGHNA and CDR2 YNFKEQ. The ends were cut back, 4 bases at V and 0 bases at J, with 15 bases in the middle. The CDR3 is 17 residues long. The chain's CDR3 is CASSLLRQMSNTGELFF. The CDR3 DNA is TGTGCCAGCAGCCTACTACGGCAGATGTCGAACACCGGGGAGCTGTTTTTT.

The rearrangement links TRBV12-3 or TRBV12-4 to TRBJ2-1; D is ambiguous. The V and J ends lost 2 bases and 8 bases respectively, with 4 bases between them. The CDR3 has 11 amino acids. CDR3 sequence: CASSLNDEQFF. The CDR3 nucleotides read TGTGCCAGCAGTTTAAATGATGAGCAGTTCTTC.

The CDR3 loop reads CASSTPGTVYEQYF. CDR3 nucleotides: TGTGCCAGTAGTACCCCCGGGACAGTCTACGAGCAGTACTTC. The J gene is TRBJ2-7, the V gene TRBV19, with 7 nucleotides matching TRBD1. The junction had 6 bases not matched to a gene; V was cut back by 4 bases and J by 3 bases. Looked up from germline, CDR1 is LNHDA and CDR2 is SQIVND (reference sequence). The CDR3 sequence is 14 residues long.

The gene calls are TRBV5-8 and TRBJ1-2; 11 nucleotides match TRBD1. CDR1 and CDR2 (germline): SGHTS, YDEGEE. Trimming took 1 base from V and 8 from J; bases not matched to a gene: 7. The CDR3 is 15 amino acids. The CDR3, as DNA: TGTGCCAGCAGCTTGCGGAGGACAGGGGGCGGGGGCTACACCTTC. Its translation is CASSLRRTGGGGYTF.

This sequence joins TRBV27 and TRBJ2-3; 7 nucleotides agree with TRBD2. The CDR3 has 15 residues. V was clipped by 5 bases and J by 3 bases; unmatched bases: 8. The germline gives CDR1 MNHEY, CDR2 SMNVEV (reference sequence). The CDR3 protein is CASSPLGGMTDTQYF. CDR3 nucleotide sequence: TGTGCCAGCAGTCCGCTGGGGGGGATGACAGATACGCAGTATTTT.

The chain employs TRBV27 and TRBJ2-3, with 7 bases aligning to TRBD2. The CDR3 contains 15 residues. With 6 bases clipped from V and 0 bases from J, the junction kept 6 bases outside the gene matches. From germline, CDR1 is MNHEY and CDR2 SMNVEV (reference sequence). CDR3: CASSPVGRSTDTQYF. The CDR3 region has the DNA TGTGCCAGCAGCCCCGTCGGGAGGAGCACAGATACGCAGTATTTT.

This sequence joins TRBV6-2 or TRBV6-3 and TRBJ2-1; perhaps D is TRBD1 or TRBD2 (5 bases each). CDR3 size: 16 residues. Trimming shortened V by 5 bases and J by 4 bases, and 18 bases separated the two germline ends. Germline values: CDR1 MNHEY, CDR2 SVGEGT. CDR3 sequence: CASSRGAFGPYNEQFF. In DNA form, the CDR3 reads TGTGCCAGCAGTCGGGGCGCCTTCGGACCTTACAATGAGCAGTTCTTC.

The chain joins TRBV24-1 to TRBJ2-1; TRBD2 matches at 16 bases. The trim removed 3 bases at V and 3 bases at J, leaving 1 base unmatched. Germline loops: CDR1 KGHDR, CDR2 SFDVKD. This CDR3 spans 17 amino acids. The CDR3 loop reads CATSDGTSGRVYNEQFF. CDR3 bases: TGTGCCACCAGTGATGGGACTAGCGGGAGGGTCTACAATGAGCAGTTCTTC.

V usage is TRBV3-1 (or the pseudogene TRBV3-2) and J usage is TRBJ1-5, with a possible D match to TRBD1 (6 bases). The CDR3 spans 14 residues. Germline CDR1 LGHDT, CDR2 YNNKEL (reference sequence). Trimming shortened V by 1 base and J by 7 bases, and 11 bases separated the two germline ends. For the CDR3, the DNA is TGTGCCAGCAGCCAAGGACAGGCGGAACAGCCCCAGCATTTT. This translates into CASSQGQAEQPQHF.

The gene calls are TRBV19 and TRBJ2-3, with no clear D. V lost 3 bases, J lost 2 bases, and 9 bases lay in between. The CDR3 is 14 amino acids. Germline-derived CDR1 and CDR2 are LNHDA and SQIVND (reference sequence). CDR3 DNA sequence: TGTGCCAGTAGTATGCGGCCGGCCACAGATACGCAGTATTTT. Its translation is CASSMRPATDTQYF.

This sequence joins TRBV11-2 and TRBJ2-1, with TRBD2 matching over 11 bases. Germline CDR1 is SGHAT and CDR2 is FQNNGV. The CDR3 length is 17 residues. V lost 3 bases and J lost 2; bases outside the gene matches: 6. The CDR3 here is CASSFLLAGGPYNEQFF. CDR3 DNA sequence: TGTGCCAGCAGCTTTCTTCTAGCGGGGGGCCCCTACAATGAGCAGTTCTTC.

V is TRBV19 and J is TRBJ1-1; D is uncertain. The CDR3 runs to 10 residues. Trimming stripped 5 bases from V and 6 bases from J, with 4 bases between. The germline V gene has CDR1 LNHDA and CDR2 SQIVND (reference sequence). This chain's CDR3 is CASSPAEAFF. The CDR3 nucleotides are TGTGCCAGTAGTCCCGCTGAAGCTTTCTTT.

The chain is built from TRBV5-1 and TRBJ2-7, with D tentatively TRBD1 (5 bases). The CDR3 length is 14 residues. Germline lookup yields CDR1 SGHRS and CDR2 YFSETQ. Deletions cut 0 bases from V and 6 bases from J, with 13 bases between. The CDR3 coding sequence is TGCGCCAGCAGCTTGGCCCAGGTTCAGGGCGAGCAGTACTTC. Translating it yields CASSLAQVQGEQYF.

V gene TRBV7-8 combines with J gene TRBJ2-1; 11 positions agree with TRBD2. Germline loops: CDR1 SGHVS, CDR2 FQNEAQ. The junction had 1 base not matched to a gene; V was cut back by 4 bases and J by 2 bases. The CDR3 has 15 residues. The CDR3: CASSSTSGAYNEQFF. CDR3 DNA: TGTGCCAGCAGCTCGACTAGCGGGGCCTACAATGAGCAGTTCTTC.

The chain uses TRBV14 and TRBJ1-6, with a possible D match to TRBD1 (5 bases). Trimming shortened V by 4 bases and J by 6 bases, and 13 bases separated the two germline ends. Germline values: CDR1 SGHDN, CDR2 FVKESK. This CDR3 is 15 amino acids long. CDR3 sequence reads: CASSLRPGGNSPLHF. The CDR3 DNA follows: TGTGCCAGCAGCCTACGACCGGGGGGTAATTCACCCCTCCACTTT.

CDR3 nucleotide sequence: TGTGCCAGTAGTATTAGGGCACTAGCGGATCCCTACGAGCAGTACTTC. Its protein is CASSIRALADPYEQYF. The J gene is TRBJ2-7, the V gene TRBV19; 8 bases line up with TRBD2. The germline V gene encodes CDR1 LNHDA and CDR2 SQIVND (reference sequence). The junction had 9 bases not matched to a gene; V was cut back by 3 bases and J by 2 bases. The CDR3 length is 16 residues.

The chain carries TRBV4-2 and TRBJ1-4; 10 bases are shared with TRBD1. V gave up 2 bases and J gave up 7 bases; unmatched junction bases: 7. The germline V gene encodes CDR1 LGHNA and CDR2 YNFKEQ. This CDR3 region has 16 residues. CDR3 bases: TGTGCCAGCAGCCAACACCTCGACAGGGGGCTTGAAAAACTGTTTTTT. This codes for CASSQHLDRGLEKLFF.